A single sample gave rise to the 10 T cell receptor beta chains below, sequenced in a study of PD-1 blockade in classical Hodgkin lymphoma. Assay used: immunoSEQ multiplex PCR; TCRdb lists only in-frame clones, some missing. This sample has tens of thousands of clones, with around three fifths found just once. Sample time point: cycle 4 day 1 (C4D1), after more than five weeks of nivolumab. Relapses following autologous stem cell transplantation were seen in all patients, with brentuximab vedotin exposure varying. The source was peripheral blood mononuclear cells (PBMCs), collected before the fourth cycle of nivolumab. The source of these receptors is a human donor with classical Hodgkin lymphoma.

The CDR3 region has the DNA TGTGCCAGTAGCTCCCCCGCAGGTTCATCCTACGAGCAGTACTTC. Translating it yields CASSSPAGSSYEQYF. The genes are TRBV19 and TRBJ2-7; D uncertain. In germline, CDR1 is LNHDA, CDR2 SQIVND (reference sequence). V was trimmed by 6 bases and J by 1 base, leaving 16 bases between them. The CDR3 is 15 amino acids.

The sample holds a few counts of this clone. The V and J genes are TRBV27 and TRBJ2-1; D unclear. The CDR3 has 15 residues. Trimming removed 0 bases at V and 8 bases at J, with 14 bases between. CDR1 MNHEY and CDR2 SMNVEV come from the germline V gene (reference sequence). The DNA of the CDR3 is TGTGCCAGCAGTTTATCGTCCCTAGTAAGAGATGAGCAGTTCTTC. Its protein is CASSLSSLVRDEQFF.

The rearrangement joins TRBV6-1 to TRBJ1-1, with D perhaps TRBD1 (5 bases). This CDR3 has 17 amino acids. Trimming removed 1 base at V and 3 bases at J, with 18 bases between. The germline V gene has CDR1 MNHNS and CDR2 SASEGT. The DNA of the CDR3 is TGTGCCAGCAGTGAAGTGGGACTGGGCGGATGGGACACTGAAGCTTTCTTT. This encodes CASSEVGLGGWDTEAFF.

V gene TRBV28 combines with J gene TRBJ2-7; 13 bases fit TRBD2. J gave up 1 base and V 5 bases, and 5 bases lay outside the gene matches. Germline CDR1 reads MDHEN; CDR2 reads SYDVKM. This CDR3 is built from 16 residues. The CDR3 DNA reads TGTGCCAGCAGTGCTCGACTAGCGGGAGGATCCTACGAGCAGTACTTC. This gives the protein CASSARLAGGSYEQYF.

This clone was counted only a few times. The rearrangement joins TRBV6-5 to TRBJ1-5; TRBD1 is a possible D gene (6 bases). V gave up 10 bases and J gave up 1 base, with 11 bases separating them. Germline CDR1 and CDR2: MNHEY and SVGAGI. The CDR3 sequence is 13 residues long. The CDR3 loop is CATKGGSNQPQHF. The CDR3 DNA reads TGTGCCACTAAGGGGGGGAGCAATCAGCCCCAGCATTTT.

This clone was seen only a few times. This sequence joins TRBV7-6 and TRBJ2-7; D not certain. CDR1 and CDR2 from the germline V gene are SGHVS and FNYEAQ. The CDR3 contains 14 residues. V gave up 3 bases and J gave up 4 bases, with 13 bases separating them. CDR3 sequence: CASSLGRSSYEQYF. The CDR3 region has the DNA TGTGCCAGCAGCTTGGGTCGGTCCAGTTACGAGCAGTACTTC.

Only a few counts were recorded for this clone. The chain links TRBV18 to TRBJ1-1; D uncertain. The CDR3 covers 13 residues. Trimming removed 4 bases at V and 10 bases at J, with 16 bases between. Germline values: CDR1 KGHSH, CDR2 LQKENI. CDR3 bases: TGTGCCAGCTCACAGGGTAGCGGGGTGTCAGCTTTCTTT. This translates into CASSQGSGVSAFF.

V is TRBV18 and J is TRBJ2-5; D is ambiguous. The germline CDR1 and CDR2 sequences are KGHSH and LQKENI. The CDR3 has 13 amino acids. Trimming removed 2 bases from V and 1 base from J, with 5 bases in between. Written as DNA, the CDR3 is TGTGCCAGCTCACCAAACAGCCAAGAGACCCAGTACTTC. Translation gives CASSPNSQETQYF.

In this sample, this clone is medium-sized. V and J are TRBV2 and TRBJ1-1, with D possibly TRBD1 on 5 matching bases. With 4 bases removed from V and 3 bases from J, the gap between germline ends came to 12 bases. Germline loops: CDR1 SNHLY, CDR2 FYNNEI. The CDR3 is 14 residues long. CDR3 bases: TGTGCCAGCAGTGCTTCGGGACTCTACACTGAAGCTTTCTTT. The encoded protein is CASSASGLYTEAFF.

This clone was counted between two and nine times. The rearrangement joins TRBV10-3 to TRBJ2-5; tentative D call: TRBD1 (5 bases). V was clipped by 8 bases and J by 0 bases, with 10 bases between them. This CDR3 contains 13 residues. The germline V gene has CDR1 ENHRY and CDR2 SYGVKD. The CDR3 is CAIARAYQETQYF. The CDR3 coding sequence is TGTGCCATCGCCAGGGCGTACCAAGAGACCCAGTACTTC.